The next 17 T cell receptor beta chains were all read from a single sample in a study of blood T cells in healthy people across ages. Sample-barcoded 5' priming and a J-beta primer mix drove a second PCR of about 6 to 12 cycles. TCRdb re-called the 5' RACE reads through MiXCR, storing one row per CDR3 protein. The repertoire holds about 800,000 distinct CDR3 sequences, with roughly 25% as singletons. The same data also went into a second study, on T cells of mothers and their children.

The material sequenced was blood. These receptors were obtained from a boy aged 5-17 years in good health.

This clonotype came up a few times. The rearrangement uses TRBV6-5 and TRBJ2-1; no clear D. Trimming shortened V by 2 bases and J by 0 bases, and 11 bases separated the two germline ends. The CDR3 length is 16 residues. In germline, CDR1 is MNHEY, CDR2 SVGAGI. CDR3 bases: TGTGCCAGCAGTTACGACCTCCCGAGCTCCTACAATGAGCAGTTCTTC. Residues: CASSYDLPSSYNEQFF.

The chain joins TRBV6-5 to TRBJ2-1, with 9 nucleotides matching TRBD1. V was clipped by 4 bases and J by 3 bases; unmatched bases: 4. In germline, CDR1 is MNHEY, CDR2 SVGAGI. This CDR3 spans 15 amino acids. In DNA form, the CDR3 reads TGTGCCAGCAGTTCCGGACAGGGGAACTACAATGAGCAGTTCTTC. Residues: CASSSGQGNYNEQFF.

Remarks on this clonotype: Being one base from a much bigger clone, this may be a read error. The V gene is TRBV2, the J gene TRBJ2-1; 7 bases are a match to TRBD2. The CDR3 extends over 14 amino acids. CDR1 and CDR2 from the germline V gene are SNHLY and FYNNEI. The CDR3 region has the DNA TGTGCCAGCAGGACAACGGGAGGTCAGGAGACCCAGTGCTTC. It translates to CASRTTGGQETQCF.

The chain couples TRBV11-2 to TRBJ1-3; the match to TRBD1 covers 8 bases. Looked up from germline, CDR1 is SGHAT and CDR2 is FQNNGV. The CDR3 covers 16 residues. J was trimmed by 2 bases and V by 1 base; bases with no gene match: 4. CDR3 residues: CASSLGTGTAGNTIYF. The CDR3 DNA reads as TGTGCCAGCAGCTTAGGGACAGGGACGGCTGGAAACACCATATATTTT.

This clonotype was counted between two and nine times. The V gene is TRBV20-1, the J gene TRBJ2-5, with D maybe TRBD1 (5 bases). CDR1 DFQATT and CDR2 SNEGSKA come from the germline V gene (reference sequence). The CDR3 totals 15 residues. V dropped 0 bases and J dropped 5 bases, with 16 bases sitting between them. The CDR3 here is CSARDQGSTRETQYF. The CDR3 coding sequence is TGCAGTGCTAGAGATCAGGGTAGTACGCGTGAGACCCAGTACTTC.

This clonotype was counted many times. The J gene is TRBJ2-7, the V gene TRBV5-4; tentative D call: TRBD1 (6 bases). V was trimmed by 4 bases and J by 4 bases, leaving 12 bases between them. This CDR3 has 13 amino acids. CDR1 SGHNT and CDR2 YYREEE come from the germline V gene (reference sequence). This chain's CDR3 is CASSGPDSYEQYF. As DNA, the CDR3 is TGTGCCAGCAGCGGCCCGGACAGTTACGAGCAGTACTTC. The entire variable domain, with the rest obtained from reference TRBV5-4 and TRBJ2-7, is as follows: ETGVTQSPTHLIKTRGQQVTLRCSSQSGHNTVSWYQQALGQGPQFIFQYYREEENGRGNFPPRFSGLQFPNYSSELNVNALELDDSALYLCASSGPDSYEQYFGPGTRLTVT.

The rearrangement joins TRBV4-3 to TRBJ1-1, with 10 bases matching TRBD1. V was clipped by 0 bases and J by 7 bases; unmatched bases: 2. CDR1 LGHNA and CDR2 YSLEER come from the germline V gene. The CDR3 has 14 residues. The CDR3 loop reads CASSQDRTGGEAFF. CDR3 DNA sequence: TGCGCCAGCAGCCAAGATCGGACAGGGGGTGAAGCTTTCTTT.

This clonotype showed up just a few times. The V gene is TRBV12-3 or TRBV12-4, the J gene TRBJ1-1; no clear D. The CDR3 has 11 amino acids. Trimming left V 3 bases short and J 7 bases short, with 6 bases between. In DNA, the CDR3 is TGTGCCAGCAGTTTTAACCTTGAAGCTTTCTTT. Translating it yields CASSFNLEAFF.

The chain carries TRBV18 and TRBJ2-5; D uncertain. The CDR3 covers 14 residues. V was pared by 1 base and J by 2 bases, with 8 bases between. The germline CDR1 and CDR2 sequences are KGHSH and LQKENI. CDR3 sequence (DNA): TGTGCCAGCTCACCACTCCAACAGCAAGAGACCCAGTACTTC. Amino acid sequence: CASSPLQQQETQYF.

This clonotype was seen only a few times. The CDR3 is CASSLLFSGGFQETQYF. The DNA of the CDR3 is TGTGCCAGCAGCTTACTCTTCAGCGGGGGTTTCCAAGAGACCCAGTACTTC. The chain recombines TRBV7-9 with TRBJ2-5; 8 bases agree with TRBD2. The CDR3 is made up of 17 amino acids. V lost 2 bases and J lost 1; bases outside the gene matches: 9. Per germline, CDR1 SEHNR and CDR2 FQNEAQ (reference sequence).

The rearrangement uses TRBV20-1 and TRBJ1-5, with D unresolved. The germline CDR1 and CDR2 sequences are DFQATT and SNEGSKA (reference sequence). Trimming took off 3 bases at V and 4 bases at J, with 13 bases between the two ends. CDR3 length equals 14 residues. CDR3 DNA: TGCAGTGCTAGCCACCCGGCAGATAATCAGCCCCAGCATTTT. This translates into CSASHPADNQPQHF.

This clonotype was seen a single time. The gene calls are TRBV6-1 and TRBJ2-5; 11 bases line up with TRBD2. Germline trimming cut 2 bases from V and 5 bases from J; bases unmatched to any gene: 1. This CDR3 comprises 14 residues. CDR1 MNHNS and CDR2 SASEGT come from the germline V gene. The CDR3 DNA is TGTGCCAGCAGTGAACCTAGCGGGAGGGAGACCCAGTACTTC. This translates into CASSEPSGRETQYF.

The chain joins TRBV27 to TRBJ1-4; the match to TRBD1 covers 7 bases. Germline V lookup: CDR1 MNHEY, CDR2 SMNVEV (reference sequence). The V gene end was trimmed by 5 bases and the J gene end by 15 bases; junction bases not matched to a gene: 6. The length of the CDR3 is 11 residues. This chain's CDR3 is CASSGYRGLFF. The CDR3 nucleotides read TGTGCCAGCAGTGGCTACAGGGGATTGTTTTTT.

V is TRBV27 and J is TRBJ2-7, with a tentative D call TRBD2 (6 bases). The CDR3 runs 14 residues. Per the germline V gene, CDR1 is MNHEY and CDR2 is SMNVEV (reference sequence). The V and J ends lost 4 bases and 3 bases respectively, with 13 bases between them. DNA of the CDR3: TGTGCCAGCAGTTCTTCAGAGGAGGGCTACGAGCAGTACTTC. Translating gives CASSSSEEGYEQYF.

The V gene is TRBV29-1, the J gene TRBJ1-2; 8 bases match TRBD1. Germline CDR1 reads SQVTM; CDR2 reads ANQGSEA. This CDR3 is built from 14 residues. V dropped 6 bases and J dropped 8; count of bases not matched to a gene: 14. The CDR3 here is CSVSKGAGGGGYTF. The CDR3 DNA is TGCAGCGTCTCGAAGGGGGCAGGGGGCGGAGGCTACACCTTC.

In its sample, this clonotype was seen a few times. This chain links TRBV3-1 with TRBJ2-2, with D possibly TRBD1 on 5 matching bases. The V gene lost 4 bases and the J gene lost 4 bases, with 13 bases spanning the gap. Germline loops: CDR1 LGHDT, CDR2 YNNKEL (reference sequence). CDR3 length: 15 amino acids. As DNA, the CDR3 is TGTGCCAGCAGCCCAGTGGGGCCGGGCACCGGGGAGCTGTTTTTT. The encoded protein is CASSPVGPGTGELFF.

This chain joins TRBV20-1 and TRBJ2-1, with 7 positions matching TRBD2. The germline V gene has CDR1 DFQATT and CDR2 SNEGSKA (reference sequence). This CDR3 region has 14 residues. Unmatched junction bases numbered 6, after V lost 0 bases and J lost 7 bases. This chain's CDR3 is CSARDPWGGNEQFF. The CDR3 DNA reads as TGCAGTGCTAGAGATCCATGGGGAGGGAATGAGCAGTTCTTC.